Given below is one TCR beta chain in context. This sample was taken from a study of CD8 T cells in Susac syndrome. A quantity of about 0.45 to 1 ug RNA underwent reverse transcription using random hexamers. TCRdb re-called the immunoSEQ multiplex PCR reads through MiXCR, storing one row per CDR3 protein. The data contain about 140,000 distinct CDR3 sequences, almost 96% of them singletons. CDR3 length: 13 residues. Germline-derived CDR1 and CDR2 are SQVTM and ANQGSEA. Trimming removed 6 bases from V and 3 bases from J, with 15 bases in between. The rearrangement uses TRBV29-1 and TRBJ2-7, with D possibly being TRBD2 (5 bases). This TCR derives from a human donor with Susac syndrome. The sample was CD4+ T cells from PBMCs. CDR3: CSVRGLQSYEQYF. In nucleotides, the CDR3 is TGCAGCGTGCGTGGACTTCAGAGCTACGAGCAGTACTTC.